A selection of T cell receptor beta chains follows, all from one sample in a study of cytomegalovirus exposure and HLA in healthy donors. The repertoire was sequenced with immunoSEQ multiplex PCR; TCRdb's copy has only in-frame clones and lacks some. The sample includes some 200,000 clones, less than 90% of them seen just once. Sequenced material: PBMCs. Every receptor here comes from a man aged 50 to 59 in good health and CMV-seronegative. The CDR3 runs from the conserved cysteine through the conserved F or W. Each record gives: D gene, J gene, clone size, V gene, CDR3 protein, CDR3 DNA. D genes are given only for firm matches. Clone size is given for some rows only: seen once, a few or many times, or a class if the clone is expanded.

D gene: NA
J gene: TRBJ2-2
clone size: NA
V gene: TRBV5-1
CDR3 protein: CASSLQETGELFF
CDR3 DNA: TGCGCCAGCAGCTTACAGGAAACCGGGGAGCTGTTTTTT

D gene: NA
J gene: TRBJ1-1
clone size: NA
V gene: TRBV7-2
CDR3 protein: CASSLGGMNTEAFF
CDR3 DNA: TGTGCCAGCAGCTTAGGAGGGATGAACACTGAAGCTTTCTTT

D gene: NA
J gene: TRBJ2-7
clone size: NA
V gene: TRBV11-2
CDR3 protein: CASSLDSVLAREQYF
CDR3 DNA: TGTGCCAGCAGCTTAGATTCGGTCCTAGCGAGGGAGCAGTACTTC

D gene: NA
J gene: TRBJ2-4
clone size: NA
V gene: TRBV2
CDR3 protein: CASSEARQKIAKNIQYF
CDR3 DNA: TGTGCCAGCAGTGAAGCGCGACAGAAAATAGCCAAAAACATTCAGTACTTC

D gene: NA
J gene: TRBJ1-1
clone size: few
V gene: TRBV5-1
CDR3 protein: CASARHRVGTEAFF
CDR3 DNA: TGCGCCAGCGCAAGGCACCGGGTCGGCACTGAAGCTTTCTTT

D gene: TRBD1
J gene: TRBJ1-2
clone size: NA
V gene: TRBV10-3
CDR3 protein: CAISDSAGTGTYGYTF
CDR3 DNA: TGTGCCATCAGTGACTCTGCCGGGACAGGGACCTATGGCTACACCTTC

D gene: TRBD1
J gene: TRBJ1-4
clone size: once
V gene: TRBV5-1
CDR3 protein: CASRPGQTTNEKLFF
CDR3 DNA: TGCGCCAGCAGACCGGGACAGACAACTAATGAAAAACTGTTTTTT

D gene: TRBD1
J gene: TRBJ2-7
clone size: NA
V gene: TRBV6-6
CDR3 protein: CASSYSSGTGRAEQYF
CDR3 DNA: TGTGCCAGCAGTTACTCGTCCGGGACAGGGCGTGCCGAGCAGTACTTC

D gene: NA
J gene: TRBJ2-7
clone size: few
V gene: TRBV11-3
CDR3 protein: CASSPGTGYEQYF
CDR3 DNA: TGTGCCAGCAGCCCTGGCACGGGCTACGAGCAGTACTTC

D gene: NA
J gene: TRBJ1-4
clone size: NA
V gene: TRBV20-1
CDR3 protein: CSAPGAGKLFF
CDR3 DNA: TGCAGTGCTCCAGGGGCCGGAAAACTGTTTTTT

D gene: NA
J gene: TRBJ1-6
clone size: NA
V gene: TRBV7-9
CDR3 protein: CASSGRLGARNSPLHF
CDR3 DNA: TGTGCCAGCAGCGGCCGGTTGGGGGCGCGTAATTCACCCCTCCACTTT

D gene: NA
J gene: TRBJ1-4
clone size: NA
V gene: TRBV7-2
CDR3 protein: CASSSTWPEKLFF
CDR3 DNA: TGTGCCAGCAGCTCCACGTGGCCTGAAAAACTGTTTTTT

D gene: NA
J gene: TRBJ2-7
clone size: NA
V gene: TRBV13
CDR3 protein: CASSSRERSEQYF
CDR3 DNA: TGTGCCAGCAGTTCTCGGGAGCGGTCCGAGCAGTACTTC

D gene: TRBD1
J gene: TRBJ1-3
clone size: NA
V gene: TRBV2
CDR3 protein: CASSRDRFSGNTIYF
CDR3 DNA: TGTGCCAGCAGCCGGGACAGATTTTCTGGAAACACCATATATTTT

D gene: TRBD1
J gene: TRBJ2-5
clone size: once
V gene: TRBV19
CDR3 protein: CASSQGQLNQETQYF
CDR3 DNA: TGTGCCAGTAGCCAGGGACAGCTAAACCAAGAGACCCAGTACTTC

D gene: NA
J gene: TRBJ2-5
clone size: NA
V gene: TRBV9
CDR3 protein: CASSGGNIGGTYQETQYF
CDR3 DNA: TGTGCCAGCAGCGGGGGAAATATCGGGGGAACCTACCAAGAGACCCAGTACTTC

D gene: NA
J gene: TRBJ2-7
clone size: NA
V gene: TRBV7-2
CDR3 protein: CASSLFEGWREQYF
CDR3 DNA: TGTGCCAGCAGCTTATTTGAGGGCTGGAGGGAGCAGTACTTC